One and the same sample provided the 18 T cell receptor beta chains below, sequenced in a study of regulatory T cells in long-lasting Graves disease listed by TCRdb under 2021. This specimen's time point label, interpreted: newly diagnosed GD, antithyroid drugs for less than 3 months. RNA was extracted from PBMCs in TRIzol for both TCR sequencing and RNA sequencing. The receptor library was made with multiplex PCR. TCRdb shows the sequencer as Illumina HiSeq 4000. To build TCR beta libraries, CDR3 regions were amplified by Arm-PCR using iRepertoire HTBI primers. Through fastp at Q25 and MiXCR, TCRdb rebuilt clones from the public reads, retaining in-frame beta chains. Entries are consolidated by CDR3 protein sequence, retaining the most common genes and DNA. Present in this sample are 550,000 to 700,000 distinct CDR3 sequences, around 16% of which were seen just once. More than 10% of the sample belongs to the ten largest clones.

These data were also filed under a second study, of T cells in Graves' hyperthyroidism and ophthalmopathy.

Sequencing used peripheral blood mononuclear cells (PBMCs), obtained at new diagnosis, from a patient treated with antithyroid drugs. These receptors were collected from a man younger than 35 with Graves disease. Donor details come from another sample of the same person, matched by shared clones.

This clonotype came up many times. This chain links TRBV27 with TRBJ1-3, with 8 bases aligning to TRBD1. The CDR3 extends over 16 amino acids. Germline lookup yields CDR1 MNHEY and CDR2 SMNVEV (reference sequence). J gave up 4 bases and V 5 bases, and 10 bases lay outside the gene matches. In nucleotides, the CDR3 is TGTGCCAGCAGTCCGTCCGGGACAGGATACGGAAACACCATATATTTT. It is translated as CASSPSGTGYGNTIYF.

V and J are TRBV5-1 and TRBJ1-5; a weak D match, TRBD1 (6 bases). With 4 bases removed from V and 3 bases from J, the gap between germline ends came to 14 bases. Per the germline V gene, CDR1 is SGHRS and CDR2 is YFSETQ. The CDR3 has 15 amino acids. This chain's CDR3 is CASSEQGGANQPQHF. The CDR3 DNA follows: TGCGCCAGCAGCGAACAGGGAGGCGCCAATCAGCCCCAGCATTTT.

There are a few counts of this clonotype. This chain connects TRBV20-1 to TRBJ2-7; 10 bases map to TRBD2. Germline V CDR1 and CDR2: DFQATT, SNEGSKA (reference sequence). V lost 5 bases to trimming and J lost 4 bases; unmatched junction nucleotides: 5. The CDR3 has 13 residues. CDR3 in DNA: TGCAGTGCTCTGCTAGCGGGAGTGTACGAGCAGTACTTC. Translation gives CSALLAGVYEQYF.

This clonotype was seen only a few times. This chain links TRBV19 with TRBJ1-1; D not certain. V was trimmed by 3 bases and J by 3 bases, leaving 5 bases between them. CDR1 and CDR2 (germline): LNHDA, SQIVND (reference sequence). This CDR3 is built from 12 residues. The CDR3, as DNA: TGTGCCAGTAGTATGGGCGACACTGAAGCTTTCTTT. It is translated as CASSMGDTEAFF.

This clonotype was found many times. The J gene is TRBJ2-1, the V gene TRBV20-1, with D hard to call. The V end lost 0 bases, the J end lost 7 bases, and 10 bases lay between the germline ends. The CDR3 totals 13 residues. The V gene's germline CDR1 is DFQATT and CDR2 SNEGSKA (reference sequence). In DNA form, the CDR3 reads TGCAGTGCTAGAGAAGGTACGGAGAATGAGCAGTTCTTC. Translation: CSAREGTENEQFF.

As for this clonotype: A much larger clone differs from this one at a single base, so this may be a read error. The chain uses TRBV12-3 or TRBV12-4 and TRBJ2-2, with 9 bases matching TRBD1. This CDR3 spans 14 amino acids. CDR3 DNA: TGTGCCAGCAGTGCGGGACAGGGAGCCGGGGAGCTGTCTTTT. Residues: CASSAGQGAGELSF.

The rearrangement uses TRBV12-3 or TRBV12-4 and TRBJ2-3, with 12 bases lining up with TRBD2. Trimming removed 6 bases from V and 2 bases from J; junction bases left unmatched: 3. The CDR3 is 15 residues long. The CDR3 region has the DNA TGTGCCAGCAGCGGACTAGCGGGGAACACAGATACGCAGTATTTT. Translation gives CASSGLAGNTDTQYF.

V and J are TRBV2 and TRBJ2-3, with D unclear. Looked up from germline, CDR1 is SNHLY and CDR2 is FYNNEI. CDR3 length equals 15 residues. Between the trimmed V and J ends, which lost 3 bases and 0 bases, there was a span of 10 bases. CDR3 protein: CASSDFVSSTDTQYF. DNA of the CDR3: TGTGCCAGCAGTGATTTTGTATCTAGCACAGATACGCAGTATTTT.

This clonotype was detected only once. A read error may explain this, as a much larger clone is one base away. The gene calls are TRBV5-1 and TRBJ2-2, with D possibly being TRBD2 (6 bases). The CDR3 has 15 residues. Germline V gene sequence: CDR1 SGHRS, CDR2 YFSETQ. V was shortened by 1 base and J by 1 base, with 8 bases between the two germline ends. The CDR3 nucleotides read TGCGCCAGCAGCTTGAACGGGGGGAACACCGGGGAGCTGTTTTTT. Amino acid sequence: CASSLNGGNTGELFF.

The V gene is TRBV2, the J gene TRBJ2-2, with 7 nucleotides matching TRBD1. This CDR3 is built from 15 residues. V lost 7 bases to trimming and J lost 4 bases; unmatched junction nucleotides: 9. Germline V CDR1 and CDR2: SNHLY, FYNNEI. The CDR3 here is CASTGTALGTGELFF. CDR3 in DNA: TGTGCCAGCACCGGGACAGCCTTAGGCACCGGGGAGCTGTTTTTT.

This clonotype was picked up a small number of times. The rearrangement links TRBV5-6 to TRBJ2-1, with TRBD2 matching 7 bases. CDR3 length: 16 amino acids. V lost 2 bases and J lost 2; bases outside the gene matches: 7. The germline V gene has CDR1 SGHDT and CDR2 YYEEEE. The CDR3 DNA follows: TGTGCCAGCAGCTTTCTTCTAGCGGCTACCTACAATGAGCAGTTCTTC. It is translated as CASSFLLAATYNEQFF.

This clonotype was seen only a few times. The genes are TRBV20-1 and TRBJ2-7, with 9 bases matching TRBD2. V was clipped by 1 base and J by 2 bases; unmatched bases: 9. Germline V gene data show CDR1 as DFQATT and CDR2 as SNEGSKA (reference sequence). The CDR3 consists of 16 residues. The CDR3 DNA reads as TGCAGTGCTAGAGGGTCTAGCGGGAATTCAGCCTACGAGCAGTACTTC. Translated: CSARGSSGNSAYEQYF.

The chain is built from TRBV6-2 or TRBV6-3 and TRBJ2-5, with D possibly being TRBD2 (7 bases). The V gene lost 2 bases and the J gene lost 1 base, with 23 bases spanning the gap. CDR3 length: 19 residues. Germline CDR1 MNHEY, CDR2 SVGEGT. The CDR3 bases are TGTGCCAGCAGTTACCAACCGCCCCTAAGAGGGGGGGTCCAAGAGACCCAGTACTTC. Its translation is CASSYQPPLRGGVQETQYF.

This clonotype was seen more than once but under ten times. The rearrangement uses TRBV7-8 and TRBJ2-5, with D possibly matching TRBD1 (5 bases). V shed 3 bases and J shed 5 bases, with 7 bases lying between them. This CDR3 comprises 12 residues. Germline values: CDR1 SGHVS, CDR2 FQNEAQ. CDR3 nucleotide sequence: TGTGCCAGCAGCTTCAGGGTTGAGACCCAGTACTTC. Protein sequence: CASSFRVETQYF.

This chain links TRBV29-1 with TRBJ1-2, with 7 bases matching TRBD1. Trimming removed 6 bases from V and 3 bases from J; junction bases left unmatched: 7. Germline V lookup: CDR1 SQVTM, CDR2 ANQGSEA. The CDR3 loop spans 13 amino acids. The CDR3 is CSVGPGGHYGYTF. The DNA of the CDR3 is TGCAGCGTAGGACCAGGGGGGCACTATGGCTACACCTTC.

This sequence joins TRBV6-1 and TRBJ2-5; 7 nucleotides align to TRBD2. V lost 6 bases, J lost 7 bases, and 5 bases stayed unmatched. Germline loops: CDR1 MNHNS, CDR2 SASEGT. The CDR3 is 12 amino acids. CDR3 sequence (DNA): TGTGCCAGCAGGCGCAGGGAGGGGACCCAGTACTTC. Residues: CASRRREGTQYF.

This clonotype was counted many times. This sequence joins TRBV5-1 and TRBJ2-4; D unclear. This CDR3 is 16 amino acids long. Trimming shortened V by 0 bases and J by 2 bases, and 12 bases separated the two germline ends. CDR1 is SGHRS, CDR2 YFSETQ, per germline. Here the CDR3 reads CASSLEHNKPKNIQYF. As DNA, the CDR3 is TGCGCCAGCAGCTTGGAACACAATAAACCCAAAAACATTCAGTACTTC.

The table lists this clonotype with many counts. This chain uses TRBV12-3 or TRBV12-4 with TRBJ1-2; no definite D call. CDR3 length: 14 residues. V shed 3 bases and J shed 6 bases, with 14 bases lying between them. This CDR3 reads CASSFRRVTDGYTF. The CDR3 DNA follows: TGTGCCAGCAGTTTCCGCCGCGTTACGGATGGCTACACCTTC.